This is a list of T cell receptor beta chains from one sample in a study of CD8 T cells in Susac syndrome. One entry per CDR3 protein results from TCRdb running MiXCR on the immunoSEQ multiplex PCR reads. Of approximately 57,000 distinct CDR3 sequences in the sample, approximately 95% were seen once. Sequenced input: CD8+ T cells from PBMCs. These receptors were obtained from a human donor with Susac syndrome. The CDR3 runs from the conserved cysteine through the conserved F or W. The D gene is left open where the match is weak. Only some rows state a clone size, as once, few, many or a class for expanded clones.

NA,NA,TRBJ2-3,TRBV4-1,TGCGCCAGCAGCCAAGATAGGAATACGCAGTATTTT,CASSQDRNTQYF
NA,NA,TRBJ2-7,TRBV30,TGTGCCTGGAGTGGCAGGGCCACCTACGAGCAGTACTTC,CAWSGRATYEQYF
NA,NA,TRBJ2-5,TRBV7-2,TGTGCCAGCAGCTGGATCCAAGAGACCCAGTACTTC,CASSWIQETQYF
NA,TRBD1,TRBJ1-2,TRBV29-1,TGCAGCGCCGGAAGACAGGGTGACAACTATGGCTACACCTTC,CSAGRQGDNYGYTF
NA,NA,TRBJ2-7,TRBV7-9,TGTGCCAGCAGCTTTAGTCGGGGGCCCTCCTACGAGCAGTACTTC,CASSFSRGPSYEQYF
once,TRBD2,TRBJ2-1,TRBV20-1,TGCAGTGCTGTGGGACTAGCGGGGGTACACGATGAGCAGTTCTTC,CSAVGLAGVHDEQFF
NA,NA,TRBJ2-1,TRBV29-1,TGCAGCGTTGAGGCCCGCCAGGGGAATGAGCAGTTCTTC,CSVEARQGNEQFF
NA,TRBD2,TRBJ2-3,TRBV12-3/TRBV12-4,TGTGCCAGCAGTAGACTAGCGGGGGCAGATACGCAGTATTTT,CASSRLAGADTQYF
NA,NA,TRBJ2-5,TRBV7-6,TGTGCCAGCAGCTCCCCAAAATACGCTACCGGGGGAGACATCCAAGAGACCCAGTACTTC,CASSSPKYATGGDIQETQYF
NA,TRBD2,TRBJ2-3,TRBV12-3/TRBV12-4,TGTGCCAGCAGTTTTTGGACGAAAGGGACTAGAGATACGCAGTATTTT,CASSFWTKGTRDTQYF
NA,NA,TRBJ2-7,TRBV7-8,TGTGCCAGCAGCGCGGACCGCACAGGGCAGTACTTC,CASSADRTGQYF
NA,TRBD1,TRBJ2-3,TRBV20-1,TGCAGTGCTAGTTCTCGGACAGGGTCAGATACGCAGTATTTT,CSASSRTGSDTQYF
NA,NA,TRBJ2-3,TRBV12-5,TGTGCTAGTACCCCTGGAGGCGGGGGCCCCCACACAGATACGCAGTATTTT,CASTPGGGGPHTDTQYF
NA,NA,TRBJ1-5,TRBV30,TGTGCCTGGAGTGAGGGACAAGGCAATCAGCCCCAGCATTTT,CAWSEGQGNQPQHF
NA,NA,TRBJ2-4,TRBV20-1,TGCAGTGCTAAAATGGAACAGGGTTGGACCAAAAACATTCAGTACTTC,CSAKMEQGWTKNIQYF
once,NA,TRBJ1-2,TRBV29-1,TGCAGCGTTTCTAGGCGGGATCGGACAGCCTATGGCTACACCTTC,CSVSRRDRTAYGYTF
NA,TRBD1,TRBJ2-7,TRBV9,TGTGCCAGCAGCGTAGCTCGGGACAGGGGGCATGGTACAACTTACGAGCAGTACTTC,CASSVARDRGHGTTYEQYF
NA,NA,TRBJ2-1,TRBV6-5,TGTGCCAGCAGTTACTCTATATCTAGGGGGGCCTACAATGAGCAGTTCTTC,CASSYSISRGAYNEQFF
NA,TRBD2,TRBJ2-7,TRBV7-2,TGTGCCAGCAGCTTAACGGATGGAGCGGGGGGGCCCTCCCCCCCCTACGAGCAGTACTTC,CASSLTDGAGGPSPPYEQYF
NA,TRBD1,TRBJ2-2,TRBV7-6,TGTGCCAGCAGCTCCGGGACAGGGATCACCGGGGAGCTGTTTTTT,CASSSGTGITGELFF
NA,NA,TRBJ2-5,TRBV18,TGTGCCAGCTCATCCCCAGGACCGGAGACCCAGTACTTC,CASSSPGPETQYF
NA,NA,TRBJ2-2,TRBV9,TGTGCCAGCAGCGTAGCAAAATATTCGAACACCGGGGAGCTGTTTTTT,CASSVAKYSNTGELFF
NA,NA,TRBJ1-6,TRBV6-6,TGTGCCAGCATCGTCGACTCCTATAATTCACCCCTCCACTTT,CASIVDSYNSPLHF
NA,NA,TRBJ2-7,TRBV6-2/TRBV6-3,TGTGCCAGTAGGACCGGACAGTCTCTCTACGAGCAGTACTTC,CASRTGQSLYEQYF
NA,TRBD1,TRBJ2-6,TRBV5-1,TGCGCCAGCAGCTGGACAGGGACCAGCTCTGGGGCCAACGTCCTGACTTTC,CASSWTGTSSGANVLTF
NA,NA,TRBJ2-5,TRBV5-4,TGTGCCAGCAGCCGGAACCGCGGAGGGCGAGAGACCCAGTACTTC,CASSRNRGGRETQYF
once,NA,TRBJ2-7,TRBV4-1,TGCGCCAGCAGCCATCTGGGCTACGAGCAGTACTTC,CASSHLGYEQYF
NA,NA,TRBJ2-5,TRBV24-1,TGTGCCGGAGGCCAAGAACGAGAGACCCAGTACTTC,CAGGQERETQYF
NA,NA,TRBJ2-3,TRBV4-3,TGCGCCAGCAGCCAAGATATTGGGGGAGATACGCAGTATTTT,CASSQDIGGDTQYF
NA,NA,TRBJ1-3,TRBV20-1,TGCAGTGCTAGAGTTAGGGGAGTTGGAAACACCATATATTTT,CSARVRGVGNTIYF
NA,TRBD2,TRBJ2-1,TRBV7-2,TGTGCCAGCAGCTCTGGACTAGTGAATGAGCAGTTCTTC,CASSSGLVNEQFF
NA,NA,TRBJ2-7,TRBV12-3/TRBV12-4,TGTGCCAGTAGTACCTCCTACGAGCAGTACTTC,CASSTSYEQYF
NA,TRBD1,TRBJ1-2,TRBV7-8,TGTGCCAGCAGCCAGACCGGGACAGGGGGCGGCTACACCTTC,CASSQTGTGGGYTF
NA,TRBD2,TRBJ2-5,TRBV4-3,TGCGCCAGCAGCCAAGAGTGGCGGGGGGGTCGAGAGACCCAGTACTTC,CASSQEWRGGRETQYF
NA,TRBD2,TRBJ2-7,TRBV20-1,TGCAGTGGGCGGGAGGTGGCGGGCGAGCAGTACTTC,CSGREVAGEQYF
NA,NA,TRBJ1-1,TRBV15,TGTGCCACCAGCAGAGATCGGGGTCTCTCTGAAGCTTTCTTT,CATSRDRGLSEAFF
NA,TRBD2,TRBJ2-7,TRBV20-1,TGCAGTGCTAGAGATCCGGGACTAGCGTTCAACGAGCAGTACTTC,CSARDPGLAFNEQYF
NA,TRBD2,TRBJ2-7,TRBV12-5,TGTGCTAGTGGTTCTTCTAGCGGGTTGTCCTACGAGCAGTACTTC,CASGSSSGLSYEQYF
NA,NA,TRBJ1-2,TRBV19,TGTGCCAGTAGTATATGGGCAGAACCGCTTTCGAAAGGCTACACCTTC,CASSIWAEPLSKGYTF
NA,NA,TRBJ2-2,TRBV15,TGTGCCACCAGCAGAGATTTTGGTACCGGGGAGCTGTTTTTT,CATSRDFGTGELFF
NA,TRBD2,TRBJ2-7,TRBV12-3/TRBV12-4,TGTGCCAGCAGTCCGACTAGCGGGGGGGCCGGCCAAGCCTACGAGCAGTACTTC,CASSPTSGGAGQAYEQYF
NA,TRBD1,TRBJ1-4,TRBV11-2,TGTGCCAGCAGCTCGACAGGGATAGTTGCAACTAATGAAAAACTGTTTTTT,CASSSTGIVATNEKLFF
NA,NA,TRBJ2-1,TRBV27,TGTGCCAGCAGTTTATCACGGAATGAGCAGTTCTTC,CASSLSRNEQFF
few,TRBD2,TRBJ2-7,TRBV4-2,TGTGCCAGCAGCCACCCGGGACTAGCGGGGCTTTTCTCCTACGAGCAGTACTTC,CASSHPGLAGLFSYEQYF
once,TRBD2,TRBJ2-7,TRBV12-3/TRBV12-4,TGTGCCAGCGCCTGGGCTAGCGGAGCCTACGAGCAGTACTTC,CASAWASGAYEQYF
NA,NA,TRBJ2-5,TRBV28,TGTGCCAGCAGTTTGGCTTTCGGGCAGGGGATAGCGTACCAAGAGACCCAGTACTTC,CASSLAFGQGIAYQETQYF
once,NA,TRBJ2-7,TRBV9,TGTGCCAGCAGCACCAACCCTTCCGAGCAGTACTTC,CASSTNPSEQYF
NA,NA,TRBJ2-1,TRBV9,TGTGCCAGCAGCTCTACAGAGTACAATGAGCAGTTCTTC,CASSSTEYNEQFF
NA,NA,TRBJ1-1,TRBV7-2,TGTGCCAGCAGCTTATACATCACTGAAGCTTTCTTT,CASSLYITEAFF
NA,TRBD1,TRBJ2-3,TRBV4-3,TGCGCCAGCAGCCAAGAAGGGACAGGGTACACAGATACGCAGTATTTT,CASSQEGTGYTDTQYF
NA,NA,TRBJ2-1,TRBV7-8,TGTGCCAGCAGCTCTCCCGGTTCCGGGACTGAGCAGTTCTTC,CASSSPGSGTEQFF
NA,NA,TRBJ2-7,TRBV20-1,TGCAGTGCTAGTATGGGTTTCTCCTACGAGCAGTACTTC,CSASMGFSYEQYF
NA,NA,TRBJ2-2,TRBV29-1,TGCAGCGTTGACTCAGGGGGGGTTAACACCGGGGAGCTGTTTTTT,CSVDSGGVNTGELFF
NA,TRBD1,TRBJ1-5,TRBV20-1,TGCAGTGCTAGAGATGTATCACAGGGGGCGTATCAGCCCCAGCATTTT,CSARDVSQGAYQPQHF
NA,TRBD1,TRBJ1-6,TRBV20-1,TGCAGTGCTACTTCGACAGGGCCGGATTCACCCCTCCACTTT,CSATSTGPDSPLHF